The entry that follows covers one T cell receptor beta chain sequence. Expressed TCRB transcripts were sequenced because the isolated RNA had all been reverse transcribed beforehand. Profiled with immunoSEQ multiplex PCR; TCRdb holds only in-frame clones, not every one. The sample carries nearly 250,000 clones, around 68% recorded once. This entry is derived from a study of beta chain features in type 1 diabetes. The origin of this receptor is a man aged 25-45 years in good health. The source material was naive CD4+ T cells from blood.

The CDR3 DNA follows: TGTGCCAGCAGAGGGGCTAGCGGGGGAACCCAAGAGACCCAGTACTTC. Protein product: CASRGASGGTQETQYF. The chain uses TRBV4-2 and TRBJ2-5; TRBD2 matches at 10 bases. CDR1 and CDR2 (germline): LGHNA, YNFKEQ. J gave up 1 base and V 6 bases, and 8 bases lay outside the gene matches. There are 16 residues in the CDR3.